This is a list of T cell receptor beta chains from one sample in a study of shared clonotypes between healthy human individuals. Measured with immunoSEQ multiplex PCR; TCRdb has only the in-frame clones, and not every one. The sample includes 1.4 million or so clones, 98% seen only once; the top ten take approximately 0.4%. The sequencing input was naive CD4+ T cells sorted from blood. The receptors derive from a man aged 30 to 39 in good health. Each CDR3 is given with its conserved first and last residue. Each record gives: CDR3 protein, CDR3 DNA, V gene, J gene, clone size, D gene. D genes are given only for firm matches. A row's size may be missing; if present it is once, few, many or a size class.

CDR3: CASKEGPVLSSEQYF
DNA: TGCGCCAGCAAAGAAGGGCCGGTCCTATCTAGTGAGCAGTACTTC
V: TRBV5-1
J: TRBJ2-7
size: .
D: .

CDR3: CASSSNDRAPYEQYF
DNA: TGTGCCAGCAGCTCTAATGACAGGGCCCCCTACGAGCAGTACTTC
V: TRBV5-4
J: TRBJ2-7
size: .
D: TRBD1

CDR3: CASTVGSLRDEQFF
DNA: TGTGCCAGCACTGTGGGAAGCCTTAGGGATGAGCAGTTCTTC
V: TRBV6-6
J: TRBJ2-1
size: .
D: .

CDR3: CASSNSLSSYEQYF
DNA: TGCGCCAGCAGCAATAGTTTAAGCTCCTACGAGCAGTACTTC
V: TRBV5-1
J: TRBJ2-7
size: .
D: .

CDR3: CASSPGRLTRPYNEQFF
DNA: TGTGCCAGCTCACCGGGGAGATTAACCCGTCCCTACAATGAGCAGTTCTTC
V: TRBV18
J: TRBJ2-1
size: .
D: .

CDR3: CASSSGGQNMDYTF
DNA: TGCGCCAGCAGTTCGGGGGGCCAAAATATGGACTACACCTTC
V: TRBV5-1
J: TRBJ1-2
size: .
D: .

CDR3: CAWSEPGLAGGPSGELFF
DNA: TGTGCCTGGAGTGAACCGGGACTAGCGGGAGGGCCCTCCGGGGAGCTGTTTTTT
V: TRBV30
J: TRBJ2-2
size: .
D: TRBD2

CDR3: CASINVPGRASNGYTF
DNA: TGTGCCAGCATCAATGTACCGGGAAGGGCGTCAAATGGCTACACCTTC
V: TRBV5-6
J: TRBJ1-2
size: once
D: .

CDR3: CASSATGLALSYEQYF
DNA: TGCGCCAGCAGCGCTACCGGACTAGCGCTCTCCTACGAGCAGTACTTC
V: TRBV5-1
J: TRBJ2-7
size: .
D: TRBD2

CDR3: CASNKGGGETQYF
DNA: TGTGCCAGCAACAAGGGGGGTGGAGAGACCCAGTACTTC
V: TRBV7-2
J: TRBJ2-5
size: .
D: .

CDR3: CASSSQRGPWNEQFF
DNA: TGTGCCAGCAGCTCGCAGCGGGGACCCTGGAATGAGCAGTTCTTC
V: TRBV7-2
J: TRBJ2-1
size: .
D: TRBD2

CDR3: CASSPARPPMNTEAFF
DNA: TGTGCCAGCTCACCAGCCAGACCACCCATGAACACTGAAGCTTTCTTT
V: TRBV18
J: TRBJ1-1
size: .
D: .

CDR3: CASSLGPATDVTGELFF
DNA: TGCGCCAGCAGCTTGGGTCCGGCCACCGACGTCACCGGGGAGCTGTTTTTT
V: TRBV5-1
J: TRBJ2-2
size: .
D: .

CDR3: CASSPAGGGQPQHF
DNA: TGTGCCAGCAGCCCCGCGGGTGGGGGTCAGCCCCAGCATTTT
V: TRBV2
J: TRBJ1-5
size: .
D: .

CDR3: CASSSGRGGVINEQYF
DNA: TGTGCCAGCAGTTCTGGGCGTGGGGGCGTAATCAACGAGCAGTACTTC
V: TRBV27
J: TRBJ2-7
size: .
D: .

CDR3: CASRSRGDQPQHF
DNA: TGTGCCAGCAGATCCAGGGGGGATCAGCCCCAGCATTTT
V: TRBV2
J: TRBJ1-5
size: .
D: TRBD1

CDR3: CASSLQPESGNTIYF
DNA: TGCGCCAGCAGCTTGCAACCGGAATCTGGAAACACCATATATTTT
V: TRBV5-1
J: TRBJ1-3
size: .
D: .

CDR3: CASSDGGFGTEAFF
DNA: TGTGCCAGCAGTGATGGTGGCTTCGGCACTGAAGCTTTCTTT
V: TRBV2
J: TRBJ1-1
size: .
D: .

CDR3: CASRTTGAIQETQYF
DNA: TGTGCCAGCAGGACGACAGGAGCTATTCAAGAGACCCAGTACTTC
V: TRBV2
J: TRBJ2-5
size: .
D: .

CDR3: CASSLITGELFF
DNA: TGTGCCAGCAGTTTAATTACCGGGGAGCTGTTTTTT
V: TRBV28
J: TRBJ2-2
size: .
D: .

CDR3: CASSSGQEKDTQYF
DNA: TGTGCCAGCAGTTCGGGACAGGAGAAAGATACGCAGTATTTT
V: TRBV28
J: TRBJ2-3
size: .
D: TRBD1

CDR3: CASSFLREALTDTQYF
DNA: TGCGCCAGCAGCTTTTTGCGGGAGGCACTCACAGATACGCAGTATTTT
V: TRBV5-1
J: TRBJ2-3
size: .
D: TRBD2

CDR3: CASTEAWGGGRFSGYTF
DNA: TGTGCCAGCACTGAGGCCTGGGGCGGGGGGCGCTTTTCTGGCTACACCTTC
V: TRBV6-1
J: TRBJ1-2
size: .
D: .

CDR3: CASRSGAGGRTGELFF
DNA: TGTGCCAGTAGATCAGGAGCGGGAGGGCGGACCGGGGAGCTGTTTTTT
V: TRBV19
J: TRBJ2-2
size: .
D: TRBD2

CDR3: CASSLDGVVTGELFF
DNA: TGTGCCAGCAGCTTGGACGGAGTTGTAACCGGGGAGCTGTTTTTT
V: TRBV5-4
J: TRBJ2-2
size: .
D: .

CDR3: CASSPAGGASYEQYF
DNA: TGTGCCAGCAGTCCCGCTGGGGGCGCATCCTACGAGCAGTACTTC
V: TRBV6-5
J: TRBJ2-7
size: .
D: .

CDR3: CASSLWQGARGEQYF
DNA: TGTGCCAGCAGTTTATGGCAGGGGGCAAGGGGCGAGCAGTACTTC
V: TRBV27
J: TRBJ2-7
size: .
D: TRBD1

CDR3: CASSPTSKVSGELFF
DNA: TGTGCCAGCAGCCCGACTAGCAAGGTGTCCGGGGAGCTGTTTTTT
V: TRBV27
J: TRBJ2-2
size: .
D: TRBD2

CDR3: CASEVDSEAFF
DNA: TGTGCCAGCGAGGTCGACAGTGAAGCTTTCTTT
V: TRBV2
J: TRBJ1-1
size: .
D: .

CDR3: CASSLAEPGYTF
DNA: TGTGCCAGCAGCTTGGCCGAGCCCGGCTACACCTTC
V: TRBV7-9
J: TRBJ1-2
size: .
D: .

CDR3: CASSPGQVTGEAFF
DNA: TGTGCCAGCTCACCGGGACAGGTGACGGGTGAAGCTTTCTTT
V: TRBV18
J: TRBJ1-1
size: .
D: TRBD1

CDR3: CSVQQGQETQYF
DNA: TGCAGCGTCCAACAGGGACAAGAGACCCAGTACTTC
V: TRBV29-1
J: TRBJ2-5
size: .
D: .

CDR3: CASSTEGAGQPQHF
DNA: TGTGCCAGCAGCACTGAGGGGGCGGGTCAGCCCCAGCATTTT
V: TRBV9
J: TRBJ1-5
size: .
D: TRBD1

CDR3: CASSVRSNHEQYF
DNA: TGCGCCAGCAGCGTAAGAAGTAATCACGAGCAGTACTTC
V: TRBV4-1
J: TRBJ2-7
size: .
D: .

CDR3: CALGGTLKYF
DNA: TGTGCCCTGGGGGGGACCCTGAAGTACTTC
V: TRBV30
J: TRBJ2-7
size: once
D: TRBD2

CDR3: CASSSRTGLQETQYF
DNA: TGTGCCAGCAGCTCCAGGACAGGCCTACAAGAGACCCAGTACTTC
V: TRBV5-6
J: TRBJ2-5
size: .
D: TRBD1

CDR3: CASSPTSGRPSSYEQYF
DNA: TGTGCCAGCAGCCCGACTAGCGGGAGGCCAAGCTCCTACGAGCAGTACTTC
V: TRBV7-2
J: TRBJ2-7
size: .
D: TRBD2

CDR3: CASSRTTGANTGELFF
DNA: TGCGCCAGCAGCCGGACGACAGGGGCGAACACCGGGGAGCTGTTTTTT
V: TRBV5-1
J: TRBJ2-2
size: .
D: TRBD1

CDR3: CASSEVKSSYNEQFF
DNA: TGTGCCAGCAGTGAAGTAAAAAGCTCCTACAATGAGCAGTTCTTC
V: TRBV2
J: TRBJ2-1
size: .
D: .

CDR3: CASSLDNVGLQYF
DNA: TGTGCCAGCAGCTTAGATAACGTGGGCCTTCAGTACTTC
V: TRBV11-3
J: TRBJ2-4
size: .
D: .

CDR3: CASSLLLGTDTQYF
DNA: TGCGCCAGCAGCTTGTTACTGGGCACAGATACGCAGTATTTT
V: TRBV5-1
J: TRBJ2-3
size: .
D: .

CDR3: CASSVAGETYEQYF
DNA: TGTGCCAGCAGCGTTGCAGGGGAGACCTACGAGCAGTACTTC
V: TRBV9
J: TRBJ2-7
size: .
D: .

CDR3: CASSQVTSGKYEQYF
DNA: TGCGCCAGCAGCCAAGTGACTAGCGGGAAATACGAGCAGTACTTC
V: TRBV4-1
J: TRBJ2-7
size: .
D: TRBD2

CDR3: CASSLVEGTYEQYF
DNA: TGCGCCAGCAGCTTGGTAGAGGGGACCTACGAGCAGTACTTC
V: TRBV5-1
J: TRBJ2-7
size: .
D: .

CDR3: CASRPGTEDYEQYF
DNA: TGTGCCAGCAGACCCGGGACAGAGGACTACGAGCAGTACTTC
V: TRBV28
J: TRBJ2-7
size: .
D: TRBD1

CDR3: CASSSRVAGELFF
DNA: TGTGCCAGCAGCTCAAGGGTAGCTGGGGAGCTGTTTTTT
V: TRBV7-2
J: TRBJ2-2
size: .
D: .

CDR3: CASSPLLGPFNEQFF
DNA: TGTGCCAGCTCACCTCTCTTGGGACCCTTCAATGAGCAGTTCTTC
V: TRBV18
J: TRBJ2-1
size: .
D: .

CDR3: CASPRTYNEQFF
DNA: TGTGCCTCACCGAGGACTTACAATGAGCAGTTCTTC
V: TRBV30
J: TRBJ2-1
size: .
D: .

CDR3: CASSSSGQGADTQYF
DNA: TGTGCCAGCAGTTCATCGGGACAGGGTGCAGATACGCAGTATTTT
V: TRBV28
J: TRBJ2-3
size: once
D: TRBD1

CDR3: CASSTLGNQETQYF
DNA: TGCGCCAGCAGCACCCTCGGAAACCAAGAGACCCAGTACTTC
V: TRBV5-1
J: TRBJ2-5
size: .
D: .

CDR3: CASSPTPGVLGGEQYF
DNA: TGTGCCAGCTCACCGACCCCGGGGGTCCTAGGGGGCGAGCAGTACTTC
V: TRBV18
J: TRBJ2-7
size: .
D: .

CDR3: CASSLTGLTSYEQYF
DNA: TGTGCCAGTAGTTTGACAGGGCTAACCTCCTACGAGCAGTACTTC
V: TRBV19
J: TRBJ2-7
size: once
D: TRBD1

CDR3: CASSTVGTGGYNEQFF
DNA: TGCGCCAGCAGCACGGTAGGGACAGGGGGCTACAATGAGCAGTTCTTC
V: TRBV5-1
J: TRBJ2-1
size: .
D: TRBD1

CDR3: CASSQIRGNTEAFF
DNA: TGTGCCAGCAGCCAGATTCGCGGGAACACTGAAGCTTTCTTT
V: TRBV5-5
J: TRBJ1-1
size: .
D: .

CDR3: CASSPRANEQFF
DNA: TGTGCCAGCAGCCCCAGAGCCAATGAGCAGTTCTTC
V: TRBV7-8
J: TRBJ2-1
size: .
D: .

CDR3: CASSTHAGVGQPQHF
DNA: TGTGCCAGCAGTACTCACGCAGGGGTGGGTCAGCCCCAGCATTTT
V: TRBV28
J: TRBJ1-5
size: .
D: .

CDR3: CASSLSGAGERREQYF
DNA: TGTGCCAGCAGCTTATCGGGAGCGGGAGAAAGACGCGAGCAGTACTTC
V: TRBV7-8
J: TRBJ2-7
size: .
D: TRBD2

CDR3: CASSQARGLLYTEAFF
DNA: TGTGCCAGCAGCCAGGCCAGGGGGCTTCTGTACACTGAAGCTTTCTTT
V: TRBV14
J: TRBJ1-1
size: .
D: TRBD1

CDR3: CASSLAGGSYGNTIYF
DNA: TGCGCCAGCAGCTTGGCTGGGGGTTCGTACGGAAACACCATATATTTT
V: TRBV5-1
J: TRBJ1-3
size: .
D: .

CDR3: CASSFYEQFF
DNA: TGTGCCAGCAGCTTCTATGAGCAGTTCTTC
V: TRBV11-3
J: TRBJ2-1
size: .
D: .